The clone carrying this T cell receptor beta chain was found a few times. Generated by immunoSEQ multiplex PCR, the TCRdb table keeps only in-frame clones and is missing some. The sample records roughly 250,000 clones, 90% being singletons. The data derive from a study of cytomegalovirus exposure and HLA in healthy donors. The V gene's germline CDR1 is WNHNN and CDR2 SYGVQD (reference sequence). V shed 3 bases and J shed 7 bases, with 10 bases lying between them. CDR3 size: 14 residues. The rearrangement joins TRBV10-1 to TRBJ1-6; possible D gene TRBD1, 6 bases. The sample taken for sequencing was PBMCs. This clonotype was sampled from a woman younger than 30 in good health and CMV-seronegative. The CDR3 loop is CASSDRGPNSPLHF. In DNA form, the CDR3 reads TGCGCCAGCAGTGACAGGGGTCCCAATTCACCCCTCCACTTT.